These 23 T cell receptor beta chains originate from one sample sequenced in a study of T cell changes during pregnancy in multiple sclerosis. Method: immunoSEQ multiplex PCR; TCRdb's copy keeps in-frame clones and lacks some. The table includes about 130,000 clones, around 95% detected once. The material sequenced was peripheral blood, taken after pregnancy. All receptors derive from a female donor with multiple sclerosis, enrolled in a pregnancy study.

The rearrangement uses TRBV29-1 and TRBJ2-1, with D perhaps TRBD1 (6 bases). CDR1 and CDR2 (germline): SQVTM, ANQGSEA. The CDR3 length is 15 residues. With 4 bases removed from V and 6 bases from J, the gap between germline ends came to 19 bases. This chain's CDR3 is CSVAGVLFGSNEQFF. As DNA, the CDR3 is TGCAGCGTTGCAGGGGTTTTGTTCGGGTCCAATGAGCAGTTCTTC.

In this sample, this clone turned up once. The chain joins TRBV19 to TRBJ2-2; no definite D call. This CDR3 is built from 15 residues. Trimming left V 3 bases short and J 6 bases short, with 14 bases between. Germline V lookup: CDR1 LNHDA, CDR2 SQIVND (reference sequence). The CDR3 bases are TGTGCCAGTAGTATCCCTGGTCGCTATGCCGGGGAGCTGTTTTTT. The encoded protein is CASSIPGRYAGELFF.

V usage is TRBV13 and J usage is TRBJ2-1; TRBD2 might be the D (7 bases). Per germline, CDR1 PRHDT and CDR2 FYEKMQ (reference sequence). The CDR3 consists of 16 residues. Trimming shortened V by 1 base and J by 0 bases, and 10 bases separated the two germline ends. In nucleotides, the CDR3 is TGTGCCAGCAGCTTAGAGGGGGGGAGCTCCTACAATGAGCAGTTCTTC. Translating gives CASSLEGGSSYNEQFF.

The J gene is TRBJ1-2, the V gene TRBV27, with a tentative D call TRBD1 (5 bases). CDR1 is MNHEY, CDR2 SMNVEV, per germline (reference sequence). The CDR3 runs to 15 residues. V lost 2 bases and J lost 6, with 16 bases in between. In nucleotides, the CDR3 is TGTGCCAGCAGTTTAAGGGGTGCGCGTCCGGATGGCTACACCTTC. Its protein product is CASSLRGARPDGYTF.

The rearrangement uses TRBV2 and TRBJ2-1; possibly TRBD1 for D (5 bases). The CDR3 loop spans 13 amino acids. Trimming left V 11 bases short and J 1 base short, with 12 bases between. CDR1 and CDR2 (germline): SNHLY, FYNNEI. CDR3 region: CAGHSRSYNEQFF. CDR3 in DNA: TGTGCCGGACACTCGAGATCCTACAATGAGCAGTTCTTC.

This chain connects TRBV7-9 to TRBJ1-1; no reliable D call. Trimming removed 5 bases at V and 2 bases at J, with 15 bases between. The germline V gene has CDR1 SEHNR and CDR2 FQNEAQ (reference sequence). The CDR3 length is 15 residues. The CDR3 DNA reads TGTGCCAGCAGCCAAAACAGACGGCCCAACACTGAAGCTTTCTTT. This gives the protein CASSQNRRPNTEAFF.

As DNA, the CDR3 is TGTGCCAGCAGCCCGGGGAGTGACCAGTACTTC. This codes for CASSPGSDQYF. The chain uses TRBV7-9 and TRBJ2-5; D possibly corresponds to TRBD2 (5 bases). This CDR3 region has 11 residues. Trimming stripped 5 bases from V and 10 bases from J, with 11 bases between. Per germline, CDR1 SEHNR and CDR2 FQNEAQ (reference sequence).

The chain joins TRBV10-3 to TRBJ2-1, with 12 positions matching TRBD2. Germline CDR1 ENHRY, CDR2 SYGVKD. The CDR3 spans 18 residues. J was trimmed by 9 bases and V by 0 bases; bases with no gene match: 12. This CDR3 is CAISESHLLAGGRGEQFF. The CDR3 bases are TGTGCCATCAGTGAGTCCCACCTTCTAGCGGGAGGGAGGGGTGAGCAGTTCTTC.

This rearrangement joins TRBV5-8 to TRBJ1-1, with a weak D call TRBD1 (6 bases). Looked up from germline, CDR1 is SGHTS and CDR2 is YDEGEE. This CDR3 spans 14 amino acids. V lost 3 bases, J lost 1 base, and 10 bases lay in between. CDR3 residues: CASSSRGPNTEAFF. For the CDR3, the DNA is TGTGCCAGCAGCTCCAGGGGCCCGAACACTGAAGCTTTCTTT.

The V gene is TRBV9, the J gene TRBJ2-7, with 7 bases that match TRBD1. Germline V gives CDR1 SGDLS, CDR2 YYNGEE. The CDR3 extends over 14 amino acids. J gave up 2 bases and V 3 bases, and 5 bases lay outside the gene matches. In DNA, the CDR3 is TGTGCCAGCAGCGCGGGACAGACTACCTACGAGCAGTACTTC. Protein product: CASSAGQTTYEQYF.

This clone appeared once. CDR3 region: CASRALAGSSYNEQFF. CDR3 DNA sequence: TGTGCCAGCAGGGCCCTAGCGGGGAGCTCCTACAATGAGCAGTTCTTC. The V gene is TRBV2, the J gene TRBJ2-1, with TRBD2 identical over 9 bases. Germline CDR1 SNHLY, CDR2 FYNNEI. J was trimmed by 0 bases and V by 6 bases; bases with no gene match: 6. The CDR3 has 16 amino acids. Variable domain in full (rest from reference TRBV2 and TRBJ2-1): EPEVTQTPSHQVTQMGQEVILRCVPISNHLYFYWYRQILGQKVEFLVSFYNNEISEKSEIFDDQFSVERPDGSNFTLKIRSTKLEDSAMYFCASRALAGSSYNEQFFGPGTRLTVL.

The chain is built from TRBV6-1 and TRBJ2-7, with TRBD2 matching 13 bases. V lost 2 bases to trimming and J lost 3 bases; unmatched junction nucleotides: 16. Germline CDR1 reads MNHNS; CDR2 reads SASEGT. The CDR3 consists of 20 residues. The CDR3 DNA follows: TGTGCCAGCAGTGAAACTAGCGGGAGGGCCACAAGCTCACTAAACTACGAGCAGTACTTC. Translation gives CASSETSGRATSSLNYEQYF.

The J gene is TRBJ2-5, the V gene TRBV5-1; no definite D call. Germline V CDR1 and CDR2: SGHRS, YFSETQ. This CDR3 spans 14 amino acids. Between the trimmed V and J ends, which lost 4 bases and 0 bases, there was a span of 10 bases. The CDR3 is CASSLLTDQETQYF. For the CDR3, the DNA is TGCGCCAGCAGCCTTTTAACAGACCAAGAGACCCAGTACTTC.

The J gene is TRBJ2-7, the V gene TRBV19; 10 bases fit TRBD2. The V and J ends lost 5 bases and 1 base, in that order; junction bases with no gene match: 8. CDR3 length: 16 amino acids. Germline V CDR1 and CDR2: LNHDA, SQIVND (reference sequence). The CDR3 DNA reads as TGTGCCAGTAGTTCCTTCACTAGCGGGATATCCTACGAGCAGTACTTC. Protein product: CASSSFTSGISYEQYF.

CDR3 protein: CASSRLAGSSYEQYF. The CDR3 coding sequence is TGTGCCAGCAGCCGACTAGCGGGTAGCTCCTACGAGCAGTACTTC. V and J are TRBV4-2 and TRBJ2-7, with 10 positions matching TRBD2. Germline values: CDR1 LGHNA, CDR2 YNFKEQ. V was pared by 4 bases and J by 0 bases, with 3 bases of the junction left unmatched. This CDR3 spans 15 amino acids.

The CDR3 protein is CASSFRLAGAQETQYF. CDR3 nucleotides: TGTGCCAGCAGCTTCCGGCTAGCGGGAGCTCAAGAGACCCAGTACTTC. The chain recombines TRBV5-4 with TRBJ2-5; 10 bases match TRBD2. J lost 2 bases, V lost 2 bases, and 6 bases had no gene match. Germline CDR1 and CDR2: SGHNT and YYREEE (reference sequence). The CDR3 has 16 amino acids.

The J gene is TRBJ2-1, the V gene TRBV7-2; D remains ambiguous. The germline CDR1 and CDR2 sequences are SGHTA and FQGNSA. The CDR3 runs to 15 residues. Trimming removed 6 bases from V and 6 bases from J, with 18 bases in between. This CDR3 reads CASRLAPVPINEQFF. CDR3 in DNA: TGTGCCAGCAGGCTCGCTCCGGTCCCGATCAATGAGCAGTTCTTC. Complete variable domain (other parts from reference TRBV7-2 and TRBJ2-1): GAGVSQSPSNKVTEKGKDVELRCDPISGHTALYWYRQSLGQGLEFLIYFQGNSAPDKSGLPSDRFSAERTGGSVSTLTIQRTQQEDSAVYLCASRLAPVPINEQFFGPGTRLTVL.

This chain uses TRBV7-9 with TRBJ1-4; D is perhaps TRBD1 (5 bases). Germline CDR1 SEHNR, CDR2 FQNEAQ (reference sequence). V was pared by 9 bases and J by 5 bases, with 16 bases between. CDR3 length equals 14 residues. The CDR3 DNA sequence: TGTGCCAGTCGGGGGGGACCGGGGAATGAAAAACTGTTTTTT. Its protein product is CASRGGPGNEKLFF.

CDR3 region: CASSLVFGRTGEQYF. The CDR3 DNA reads as TGTGCCAGCAGCTTAGTCTTCGGGAGAACTGGTGAGCAGTACTTC. V gene TRBV11-1 combines with J gene TRBJ2-7, with D tentatively TRBD2 (6 bases). V gave up 1 base and J gave up 7 bases, with 17 bases separating them. The CDR3 is 15 residues long. Germline V CDR1 and CDR2: SGHAT, FQDESV (reference sequence).

The chain is built from TRBV9 and TRBJ2-3; D uncertain. Germline CDR1 SGDLS, CDR2 YYNGEE. The CDR3 covers 16 residues. Trimming left V 0 bases short and J 5 bases short, with 16 bases between. The CDR3 here is CASSVGGGSTGDTQYF. CDR3 DNA sequence: TGTGCCAGCAGCGTAGGAGGCGGAAGTACGGGAGATACGCAGTATTTT.

The chain is built from TRBV4-3 and TRBJ2-3, with TRBD2 as a possible D gene (5 bases). The V end was cut by 1 base, the J end by 2 bases, with 10 bases between. Germline V gene data show CDR1 as LGHNA and CDR2 as YSLEER. The CDR3 totals 15 residues. The CDR3 sequence is CASSQGLAYTDTQYF. The CDR3 DNA reads as TGCGCCAGCAGCCAAGGGCTAGCATACACAGATACGCAGTATTTT.

This clone was detected only once. V and J are TRBV7-9 and TRBJ2-5; 7 positions agree with TRBD2. V lost 4 bases and J lost 1; bases outside the gene matches: 6. CDR1 is SEHNR, CDR2 FQNEAQ, per germline (reference sequence). This CDR3 comprises 15 residues. The DNA for the CDR3 is TGTGCCAGCAGCTCGCCTAGCGGCCTCCAAGAGACCCAGTACTTC. This sequence encodes CASSSPSGLQETQYF.

This clone was counted a single time. The chain uses TRBV5-1 and TRBJ1-1, with 7 bases that match TRBD1. Per the germline V gene, CDR1 is SGHRS and CDR2 is YFSETQ. V lost 0 bases and J lost 7; bases outside the gene matches: 0. This CDR3 region has 12 residues. DNA for the CDR3: TGCGCCAGCAGCTTGGACAGGGGTGAAGCTTTCTTT. This encodes CASSLDRGEAFF.